One TCR beta chain is described in this entry. Antigen specificity is unknown. This entry is derived from a study of T-cell memory formation after mild COVID-19. Background on the study: Largely, the TCR clusters proved donor specific. Study-level points and caveats: While clones contracting from day 15 to 85 were balanced between CD4 and CD8, later expanders leaned CD4+. Among CD4+ contracting clones, most were CM and EM, and CD8+ ones EMRA.

The TCR alpha and TCR beta cDNA libraries, bearing sample barcodes and UMIs, were generated by 5'RACE using constant-segment primers. MiXCR, run by TCRdb on the 5' RACE reads, gives a single entry per CDR3 protein. The repertoire holds approximately 450,000 distinct CDR3 sequences, with about 18% as singletons. This CDR3 spans 14 amino acids. Germline assignment: CDR1 SGHTA and CDR2 FQGTGA. The germline V and J ends were trimmed by 4 bases and 4 bases, with 11 bases remaining between them. This sequence originates from an adult woman who had mild COVID-19 (a few samples of this study predate the infection). Cell type and time point are not known. Sequenced material: PBMCs or a T cell subset sorted from them (not recorded which). The chain uses TRBV7-3 and TRBJ2-1, with D possibly called TRBD1 or TRBD2 (5 bases each). CDR3 in amino acids: CASSWGSAYNEQFF. Here the CDR3 DNA reads TGTGCCAGCAGCTGGGGGAGCGCATACAATGAGCAGTTCTTC.